Listed below are T cell receptor beta chains from one sample, sequenced in a study of CD8 T cells in Susac syndrome. TCRdb ran MiXCR on the immunoSEQ multiplex PCR reads and lists one entry per CDR3 protein. Altogether some 120,000 distinct CDR3 sequences are present, 90% to 95% being singletons, with the ten largest covering more than 0.095%. What was sequenced was CD4+ T cells from PBMCs. The receptors here all came from a human donor in good health. CDR3s include the opening cysteine and the closing phenylalanine or tryptophan. The D gene is left open where the match is weak. Size is omitted from some rows. Given values are once, few, many or a class for expanded clones.

>TRBJ2-1|-|TRBV5-1|TRBD2
CASSVGLDEGAVGNEQFF
TGCGCCAGCAGCGTGGGACTAGATGAGGGCGCGGTTGGAAATGAGCAGTTCTTC
>TRBJ1-1|-|TRBV29-1|-
CSVENRLPNTEAFF
TGCAGCGTTGAGAACAGGTTACCGAACACTGAAGCTTTCTTT
>TRBJ1-4|-|TRBV6-6|-
CASSYSRDSGEKLFF
TGTGCCAGCAGTTACTCGAGGGATAGCGGTGAAAAACTGTTTTTT
>TRBJ2-3|-|TRBV4-1|-
CASSQAGSTDTQYF
TGCGCCAGCAGCCAAGCAGGGAGCACAGATACGCAGTATTTT
>TRBJ2-5|-|TRBV12-3/TRBV12-4|TRBD1
CASSQQGTQETQYF
TGTGCCAGCAGTCAACAGGGGACCCAAGAGACCCAGTACTTC
>TRBJ2-2|-|TRBV6-5|-
CASSYGAVTGELFF
TGTGCCAGCAGTTACGGAGCGGTCACCGGGGAGCTGTTTTTT
>TRBJ2-2|-|TRBV9|TRBD1
CASSVGGRGTNTGELFF
TGTGCCAGCAGCGTAGGCGGCAGGGGGACGAACACCGGGGAGCTGTTTTTT
>TRBJ2-5|-|TRBV30|TRBD2
CAWSVLAGGRETQYF
TGTGCCTGGAGTGTACTAGCGGGAGGACGAGAGACCCAGTACTTC
>TRBJ2-1|once|TRBV5-1|-
CASSSDRTLINEQFF
TGCGCCAGCAGCTCCGACAGGACCTTAATTAATGAGCAGTTCTTC
>TRBJ2-5|-|TRBV10-3|-
CAISGGRGPTETQYF
TGTGCCATCAGTGGTGGGAGGGGGCCTACGGAGACCCAGTACTTC
>TRBJ1-2|-|TRBV7-9|TRBD1
CASSYTGAEGYTF
TGTGCCAGCAGTTATACAGGGGCGGAGGGCTACACCTTC
>TRBJ2-3|-|TRBV28|TRBD2
CATLAGMTDTQYF
TGTGCCACCTTAGCGGGAATGACAGATACGCAGTATTTT
>TRBJ2-1|-|TRBV18|TRBD2
CASSPETSGNGEQFF
TGTGCCAGCTCACCAGAGACTAGCGGGAACGGTGAGCAGTTCTTC
>TRBJ2-7|-|TRBV27|TRBD2
CASSAGTSGRHGYEQYF
TGTGCCAGCAGCGCCGGGACTAGCGGGAGACATGGCTACGAGCAGTACTTC
>TRBJ1-4|-|TRBV3-1|-
CASKGSRGEKLFF
TGTGCCAGCAAAGGCAGTCGCGGTGAAAAACTGTTTTTT
>TRBJ1-3|-|TRBV12-3/TRBV12-4|-
CASSTRTNSGNTIYF
TGTGCCAGCAGTACCCGAACAAACTCTGGAAACACCATATATTTT
>TRBJ2-7|-|TRBV14|TRBD2
CASSEGLQYEQYF
TGTGCCAGCAGCGAGGGACTACAATACGAGCAGTACTTC
>TRBJ2-7|-|TRBV25-1|-
CASKQVGGYEQYF
TGTGCCAGCAAGCAGGTGGGGGGCTACGAGCAGTACTTC
>TRBJ1-1|once|TRBV6-2/TRBV6-3|-
CASSYRRTPNTEAFF
TGTGCCAGCAGTTATCGGAGGACACCGAACACTGAAGCTTTCTTT
>TRBJ2-1|-|TRBV20-1|TRBD2
CSARDEIAGLSYNEQFF
TGCAGTGCTAGAGACGAGATAGCGGGACTCTCCTACAATGAGCAGTTCTTC
>TRBJ1-5|-|TRBV6-2/TRBV6-3|-
CASRQSLSNQPQHF
TGTGCCAGCAGGCAGAGCTTAAGCAATCAGCCCCAGCATTTT
>TRBJ2-7|once|TRBV7-2|-
CASSLRRGREQYF
TGTGCCAGCAGCTTAAGGCGTGGGCGGGAGCAGTACTTC
>TRBJ2-1|-|TRBV7-3|TRBD2
CASRSLAASYNEQFF
TGTGCCAGCAGGTCACTAGCGGCCTCCTACAATGAGCAGTTCTTC
>TRBJ2-6|-|TRBV19|-
CASTPNPALLSGANVLTF
TGTGCCAGTACCCCCAATCCTGCGCTGCTCTCTGGGGCCAACGTCCTGACTTTC
>TRBJ2-5|-|TRBV7-9|-
CASSLIAPETQYF
TGTGCCAGCAGCTTAATTGCCCCAGAGACCCAGTACTTC
>TRBJ2-1|-|TRBV5-6|-
CASSLGLAASYNEQFF
TGTGCCAGCAGCTTGGGATTAGCCGCATCCTACAATGAGCAGTTCTTC
>TRBJ2-1|-|TRBV14|-
CASSQEGYGGNEQFF
TGTGCCAGCAGCCAAGAAGGGTATGGCGGGAACGAGCAGTTCTTC
>TRBJ1-2|-|TRBV28|-
CASSTDGPYGYTF
TGTGCCAGCAGCACGGACGGACCCTATGGCTACACCTTC
>TRBJ2-4|-|TRBV2|-
CASSENRLAKNIQYF
TGTGCCAGCAGTGAGAACAGGCTAGCCAAAAACATTCAGTACTTC
>TRBJ2-1|-|TRBV2|-
CASSGDSPYNEQFF
TGTGCCAGCAGTGGTGACAGTCCCTACAATGAGCAGTTCTTC
>TRBJ2-1|-|TRBV2|-
CASGKGEQFF
TGTGCCAGCGGGAAGGGTGAGCAGTTCTTC
>TRBJ1-3|-|TRBV2|-
CASSEDVYSGNTIYF
TGTGCCAGCAGTGAGGACGTCTACTCTGGAAACACCATATATTTT
>TRBJ2-5|-|TRBV6-2/TRBV6-3|TRBD2
CASRGTTVETQYF
TGTGCCAGCAGGGGGACTACTGTCGAGACCCAGTACTTC
>TRBJ1-4|-|TRBV19|-
CASSTGQGHNEKLFF
TGTGCCAGTAGTACCGGACAAGGTCATAATGAAAAACTGTTTTTT
>TRBJ2-7|-|TRBV12-3/TRBV12-4|-
CASSFRTGTDTYEQYF
TGTGCCAGCAGTTTCAGGACCGGGACGGATACCTACGAGCAGTACTTC
>TRBJ2-5|-|TRBV9|-
CASSVGGISLETQYF
TGTGCCAGCAGCGTAGGCGGGATCTCTCTCGAGACCCAGTACTTC
>TRBJ2-7|-|TRBV5-6|TRBD2
CASSTSGGGYEQYF
TGTGCCAGCAGCACTAGCGGTGGAGGCTACGAGCAGTACTTC
>TRBJ2-2|-|TRBV7-9|TRBD2
CASSPSNLLAGNTGELFF
TGTGCCAGCAGCCCCTCCAATCTGCTAGCGGGTAACACCGGGGAGCTGTTTTTT
>TRBJ2-2|-|TRBV27|TRBD1
CASSFGTGGTGELFF
TGTGCCAGCAGTTTCGGGACAGGGGGCACCGGGGAGCTGTTTTTT
>TRBJ2-5|-|TRBV2|TRBD1
CASTFSRTGRLQETQYF
TGTGCCAGCACTTTCTCACGGACAGGAAGGCTTCAAGAGACCCAGTACTTC
>TRBJ1-1|-|TRBV9|-
CASSKDRAVSPIMNTEAFF
TGTGCCAGCAGTAAAGATAGGGCGGTAAGCCCTATTATGAACACTGAAGCTTTCTTT
>TRBJ2-3|-|TRBV5-4|TRBD2
CASSLQRGGTDTQYF
TGTGCCAGCAGCTTGCAGCGGGGTGGCACAGATACGCAGTATTTT
>TRBJ1-2|-|TRBV7-9|-
CASSAMEGYTF
TGTGCCAGCAGCGCGATGGAGGGCTACACCTTC
>TRBJ1-1|once|TRBV19|-
CASRGVRGLGNTEAFF
TGTGCCAGCAGAGGAGTCAGGGGACTTGGGAACACTGAAGCTTTCTTT
>TRBJ1-2|-|TRBV23-1|-
CASSQSKITNYGYTF
TGCGCCAGCAGTCAATCGAAAATTACTAACTATGGCTACACCTTC